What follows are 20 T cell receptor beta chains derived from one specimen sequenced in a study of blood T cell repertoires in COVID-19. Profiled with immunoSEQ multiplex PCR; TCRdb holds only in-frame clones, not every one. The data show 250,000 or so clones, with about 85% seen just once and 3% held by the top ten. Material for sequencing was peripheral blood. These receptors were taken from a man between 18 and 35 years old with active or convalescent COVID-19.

The CDR3, as DNA: TGTGCCATCAGTGAGGAGAAGACAGTCAGGGAAGATCAGCCCCAGCATTTT. Translating it yields CAISEEKTVREDQPQHF. The rearrangement joins TRBV10-3 to TRBJ1-5; D is perhaps TRBD1 (5 bases). V was trimmed by 2 bases and J by 5 bases, leaving 19 bases between them. Germline V CDR1 and CDR2: ENHRY, SYGVKD. The CDR3 extends over 17 amino acids.

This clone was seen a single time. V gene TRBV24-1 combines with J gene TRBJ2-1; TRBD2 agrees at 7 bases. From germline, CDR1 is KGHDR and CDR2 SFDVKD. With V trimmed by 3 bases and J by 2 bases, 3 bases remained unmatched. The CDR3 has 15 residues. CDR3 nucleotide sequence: TGTGCCACCAGTGATGGTAGCGGGCCCTACAATGAGCAGTTCTTC. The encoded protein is CATSDGSGPYNEQFF.

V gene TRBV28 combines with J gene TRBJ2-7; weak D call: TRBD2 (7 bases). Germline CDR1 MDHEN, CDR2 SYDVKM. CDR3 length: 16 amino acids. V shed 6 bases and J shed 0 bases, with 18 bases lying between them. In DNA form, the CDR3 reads TGTGCCAGCAGACTAGGGGGGGCCGATCCCTCCTACGAGCAGTACTTC. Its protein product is CASRLGGADPSYEQYF.

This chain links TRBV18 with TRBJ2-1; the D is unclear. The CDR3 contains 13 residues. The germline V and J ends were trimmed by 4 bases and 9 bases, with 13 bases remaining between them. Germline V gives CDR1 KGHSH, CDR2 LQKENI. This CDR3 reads CASSLGDIGEQFF. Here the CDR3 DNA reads TGTGCCAGCTCACTCGGAGATATCGGTGAGCAGTTCTTC.

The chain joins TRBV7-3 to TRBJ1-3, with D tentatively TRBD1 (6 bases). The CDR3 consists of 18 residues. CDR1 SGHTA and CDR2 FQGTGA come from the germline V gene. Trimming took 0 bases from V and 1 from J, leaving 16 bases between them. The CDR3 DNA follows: TGTGCCAGCAGCTTAACCCCGCCGGGCAGGGGATCTGGAAACACCATATATTTT. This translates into CASSLTPPGRGSGNTIYF.

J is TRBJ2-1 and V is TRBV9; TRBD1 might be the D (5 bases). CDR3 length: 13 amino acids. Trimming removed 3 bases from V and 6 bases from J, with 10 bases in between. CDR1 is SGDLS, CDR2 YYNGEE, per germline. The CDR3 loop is CASSAGAVNEQFF. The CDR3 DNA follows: TGTGCCAGCAGCGCTGGGGCCGTCAATGAGCAGTTCTTC.

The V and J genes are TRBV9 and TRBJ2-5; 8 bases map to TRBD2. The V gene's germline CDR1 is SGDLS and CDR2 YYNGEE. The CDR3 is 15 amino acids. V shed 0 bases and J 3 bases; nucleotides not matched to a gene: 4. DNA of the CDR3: TGTGCCAGCAGCGTAGGCGTGACTAGCGAAGAGACCCAGTACTTC. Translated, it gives CASSVGVTSEETQYF.

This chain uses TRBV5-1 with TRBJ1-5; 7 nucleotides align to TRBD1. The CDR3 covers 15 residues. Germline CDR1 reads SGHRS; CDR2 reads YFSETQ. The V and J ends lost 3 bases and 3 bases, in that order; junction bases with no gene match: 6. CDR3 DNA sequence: TGCGCCAGCAGCTCCGGGGACAGAGACAATCAGCCCCAGCATTTT. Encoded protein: CASSSGDRDNQPQHF.

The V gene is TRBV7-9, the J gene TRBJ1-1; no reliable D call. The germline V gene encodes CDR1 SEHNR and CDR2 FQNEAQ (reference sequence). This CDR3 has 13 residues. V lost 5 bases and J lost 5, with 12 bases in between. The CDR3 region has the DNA TGTGCCAGCAGCCCCGAAGTCCGGACTGAAGCTTTCTTT. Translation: CASSPEVRTEAFF.

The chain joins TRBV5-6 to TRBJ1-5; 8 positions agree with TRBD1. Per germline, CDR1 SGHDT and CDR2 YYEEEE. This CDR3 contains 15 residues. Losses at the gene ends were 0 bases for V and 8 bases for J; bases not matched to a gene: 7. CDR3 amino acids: CASSLVDREGEPQHF. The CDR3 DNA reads TGTGCCAGCAGCTTGGTGGACAGGGAAGGTGAGCCCCAGCATTTT.

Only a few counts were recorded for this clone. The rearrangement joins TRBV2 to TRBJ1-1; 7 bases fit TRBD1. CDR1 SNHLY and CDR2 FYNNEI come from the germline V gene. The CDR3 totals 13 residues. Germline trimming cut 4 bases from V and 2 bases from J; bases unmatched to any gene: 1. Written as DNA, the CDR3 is TGTGCCAGCAGTGGACAGGGTAACACTGAAGCTTTCTTT. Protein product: CASSGQGNTEAFF.

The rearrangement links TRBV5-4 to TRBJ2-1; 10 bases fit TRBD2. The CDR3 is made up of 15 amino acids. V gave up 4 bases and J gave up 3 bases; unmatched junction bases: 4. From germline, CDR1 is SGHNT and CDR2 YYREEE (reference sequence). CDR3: CASSLGTSDYNEQFF. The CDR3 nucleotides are TGTGCCAGCAGCCTAGGGACTAGCGACTACAATGAGCAGTTCTTC.

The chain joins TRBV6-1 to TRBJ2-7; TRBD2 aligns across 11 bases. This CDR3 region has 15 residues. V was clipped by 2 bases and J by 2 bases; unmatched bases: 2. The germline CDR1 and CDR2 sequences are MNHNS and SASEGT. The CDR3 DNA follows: TGTGCCAGCAGTGAAATAGCGGGAGGGCCCTACGAGCAGTACTTC. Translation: CASSEIAGGPYEQYF.

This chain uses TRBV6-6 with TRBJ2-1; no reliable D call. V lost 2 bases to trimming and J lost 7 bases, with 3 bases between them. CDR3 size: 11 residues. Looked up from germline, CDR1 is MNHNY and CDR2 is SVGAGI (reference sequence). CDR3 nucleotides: TGTGCCAGCAGTTACCTTAATGAGCAGTTCTTC. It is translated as CASSYLNEQFF.

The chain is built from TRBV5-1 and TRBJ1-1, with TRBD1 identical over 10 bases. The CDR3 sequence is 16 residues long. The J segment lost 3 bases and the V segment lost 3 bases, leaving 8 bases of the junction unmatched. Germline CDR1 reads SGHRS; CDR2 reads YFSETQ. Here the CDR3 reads CASSSWTGGLDTEAFF. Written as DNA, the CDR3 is TGCGCCAGCAGCTCCTGGACAGGGGGGTTAGACACTGAAGCTTTCTTT.

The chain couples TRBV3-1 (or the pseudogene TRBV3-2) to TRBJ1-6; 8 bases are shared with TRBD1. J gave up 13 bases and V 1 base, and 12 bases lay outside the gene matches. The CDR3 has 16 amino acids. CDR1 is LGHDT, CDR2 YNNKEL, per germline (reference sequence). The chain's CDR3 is CASSQGDRPLFPPLHF. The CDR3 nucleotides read TGTGCCAGCAGCCAAGGGGACAGGCCCCTATTTCCGCCCCTCCACTTT.

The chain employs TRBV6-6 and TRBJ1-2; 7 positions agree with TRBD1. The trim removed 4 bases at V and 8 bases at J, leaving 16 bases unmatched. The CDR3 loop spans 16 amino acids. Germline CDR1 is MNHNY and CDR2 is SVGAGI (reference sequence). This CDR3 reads CASSFTGPGTVGGYTF. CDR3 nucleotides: TGTGCCAGCAGTTTTACCGGTCCCGGGACAGTGGGGGGCTACACCTTC.

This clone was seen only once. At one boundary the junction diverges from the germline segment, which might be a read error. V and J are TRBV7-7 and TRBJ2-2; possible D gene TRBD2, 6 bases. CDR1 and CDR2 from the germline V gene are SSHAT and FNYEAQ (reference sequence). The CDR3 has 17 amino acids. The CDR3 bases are TGTGCTAGCAGCTTAGTGGCGGGGATCGCGAACACCGGGGAGCTGTTTTTT. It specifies CASSLVAGIANTGELFF.

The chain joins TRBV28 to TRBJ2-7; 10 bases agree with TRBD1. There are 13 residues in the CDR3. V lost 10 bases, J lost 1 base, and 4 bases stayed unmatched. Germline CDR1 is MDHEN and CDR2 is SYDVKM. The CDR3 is CATRTGGSYEQYF. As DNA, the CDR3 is TGTGCCACTCGGACAGGGGGTTCCTACGAGCAGTACTTC.

The CDR3 is CASSLLTSGLQGEQFF. The DNA for the CDR3 is TGTGCCAGCAGCTTGTTAACTAGCGGGCTCCAGGGTGAGCAGTTCTTC. J is TRBJ2-1 and V is TRBV5-6, with 9 bases matching TRBD2. This CDR3 has 16 residues. Trimming took 1 base from V and 9 from J; bases not matched to a gene: 11. CDR1 and CDR2 from the germline V gene are SGHDT and YYEEEE.